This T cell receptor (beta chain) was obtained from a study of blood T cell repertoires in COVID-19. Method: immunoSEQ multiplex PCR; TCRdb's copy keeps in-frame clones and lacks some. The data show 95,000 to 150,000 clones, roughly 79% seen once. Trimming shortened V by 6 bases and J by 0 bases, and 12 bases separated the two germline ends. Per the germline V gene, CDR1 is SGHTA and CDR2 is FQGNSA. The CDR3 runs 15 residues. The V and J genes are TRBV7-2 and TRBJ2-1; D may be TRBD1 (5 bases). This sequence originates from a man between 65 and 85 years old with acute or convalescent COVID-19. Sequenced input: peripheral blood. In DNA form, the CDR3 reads TGTGCCAGCAGGACAGACAGCAGCTCCTACAATGAGCAGTTCTTC. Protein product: CASRTDSSSYNEQFF. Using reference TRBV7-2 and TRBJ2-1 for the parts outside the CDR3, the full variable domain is GAGVSQSPSNKVTEKGKDVELRCDPISGHTALYWYRQSLGQGLEFLIYFQGNSAPDKSGLPSDRFSAERTGGSVSTLTIQRTQQEDSAVYLCASRTDSSSYNEQFFGPGTRLTVL.